The clone carrying this T cell receptor (beta chain) turned up a few times. These data belong to a study of cytomegalovirus exposure and HLA in healthy donors. A multiplex PCR was run with 60 Vbeta primers and 13 Jbeta primers. Here immunoSEQ multiplex PCR was the method, and the copy in TCRdb shows in-frame clones only, minus some. The sample lists approximately 180,000 clones; about 80% were seen once. Germline-derived CDR1 and CDR2 are MDHEN and SYDVKM. V was clipped by 8 bases and J by 4 bases; unmatched bases: 16. The CDR3 extends over 16 amino acids. This sequence was found in a man aged 25 to 40 in good health and CMV-seropositive. The rearrangement links TRBV28 to TRBJ1-1; 7 nucleotides agree with TRBD1. Sequenced sample: PBMCs. In DNA, the CDR3 is TGTGCCAGCGGGACCTTACAGGGGTTAGTTGGCACTGAAGCTTTCTTT. It specifies CASGTLQGLVGTEAFF.